This T cell receptor (beta chain) was profiled in a study of PD-L1 blockade in urothelial cancer (dated by TCRdb to the late 2010s). About the study as a whole: All patients started therapy at some point between 2014 and 2016 and received atezolizumab 1,200 mg intravenously every 3 weeks. About 90% of the roughly 30 patients were males with bladder-origin urothelial cancer, and 18 of 29 reported a prior smoking history. Patients had an ECOG performance status of 0 or 1 and had received between 0 and 3 prior chemotherapy regimens. Blood samples were analyzed at 3 weeks after treatment start (second dose) and at 6 weeks after treatment start. Blood samples gave median yields of roughly 150,000 T cells and 80,000 to 90,000 unique TCRs, along with a median clonality of approximately 0.084. The study, an exploratory multi-omic analysis, examined somatic, immune and clinical correlates of response to PD-L1 blockade with atezolizumab in urothelial cancer. TCR sequencing covered pretreatment tumor samples and matched, serially collected peripheral blood taken before and after atezolizumab treatment. Durable clinical benefit was defined as progression-free survival longer than 6 months, and TCR features were also tested against progression-free and overall survival. In the same patients who had TCR sequencing, pretreatment tumors also underwent whole exome sequencing and RNA sequencing. Durable clinical benefit was achieved by nine patients but not by the remaining 20. Pretreatment blood TCR-seq was available for nearly 30 patients, at least one posttreatment blood collection was obtained for some 25 patients, and tumor TCR-seq was available for some 25 patients. The investigation overall reported the following: Because the sample size was small (n ≈ 27) and many exploratory analyses were performed, the results are intended to be hypothesis-generating. A pretreatment peripheral blood TCR clonality below the median was linked to improved progression-free and overall survival. Among patients with durable benefit, tumor-associated TCR clones showed greater expansion in peripheral blood 3 weeks after treatment started (n ≈ 23, p = 0.022).

Synthetic TCR analog templates were spiked into each PCR so that absolute template abundance could be estimated from read counts. TCRbeta CDR3 regions were amplified from genomic DNA with bias-controlled V and J gene primers using the immunoSEQ assay. Sequencing of rearranged TCRbeta segments was done at approximately 20X coverage. As for the original processing: Clustering was used to correct sequencing errors, and CDR3s were annotated against IMGT to assign V, D and J genes. Downstream analyses used only productive TCRbeta rearrangements and left out out-of-frame or stop-codon sequences. To compute clonality, Shannon entropy was normalized by the log of the number of unique productive sequences and then subtracted from one. Fisher's exact test with Benjamini-Hochberg correction, using a cutoff of adjusted p below 0.01, was how clones that differed between time points or between blood and tumor were identified. TCRdb carries this immuneACCESS record with in-frame sequences only. Its versions omit some clonotypes, under half of them owing to an unresolved V gene in the studies checked, with the rest unexplained. V and J calls and clone size are as listed in that table; D and trimming were resolved from the DNA. The sample table lists tens of thousands of clones, about four fifths of them with a count of one. Clones ranked in the top ten supply around 2% of the sample.

This specimen's time point label, per the study, means: pretreatment peripheral blood. A cohort of 30 or so patients with locally advanced or metastatic urothelial carcinoma, treated at Memorial Sloan Kettering on a trial protocol, was included. Peripheral blood mononuclear cells were collected from each patient pretreatment and during treatment, giving between 1 and 8 total time points per patient. The Qiagen DNeasy Blood extraction kit was used to purify genomic DNA from total PBMCs and tumor samples. PBMCs were collected pretreatment and during treatment and were isolated and stored as previously described. In the germline V gene (reference sequence), CDR1 corresponds to LNHNV and CDR2 to YYDKDF. The CDR3 runs 15 amino acids, cysteine and phenylalanine included. Only the CDR3 portion is preserved as DNA: 45 bases, with reading frame beginning at the first base. Clipping removes 0 bases from V and 7 bases from J, with 7 as the unmatched junction base count.

This clone was detected a few times. It lacks a known antigen. The sample holds no much larger clone one base away, and base qualities are not on file. The V gene is TRBV15 and the J gene is TRBJ1-2; a stretch of 8 junction bases matches TRBD1. Sample: PBMCs, taken around atezolizumab (anti-PD-L1) treatment. This sequence was found in a man aged 55 to 70 with urothelial cancer. The CDR3 protein sequence reads: CATSRDYSTGGGYTF. The DNA sequence is given as TGTGCCACCAGCAGAGATTATAGCACAGGGGGTGGCTACACCTTC.